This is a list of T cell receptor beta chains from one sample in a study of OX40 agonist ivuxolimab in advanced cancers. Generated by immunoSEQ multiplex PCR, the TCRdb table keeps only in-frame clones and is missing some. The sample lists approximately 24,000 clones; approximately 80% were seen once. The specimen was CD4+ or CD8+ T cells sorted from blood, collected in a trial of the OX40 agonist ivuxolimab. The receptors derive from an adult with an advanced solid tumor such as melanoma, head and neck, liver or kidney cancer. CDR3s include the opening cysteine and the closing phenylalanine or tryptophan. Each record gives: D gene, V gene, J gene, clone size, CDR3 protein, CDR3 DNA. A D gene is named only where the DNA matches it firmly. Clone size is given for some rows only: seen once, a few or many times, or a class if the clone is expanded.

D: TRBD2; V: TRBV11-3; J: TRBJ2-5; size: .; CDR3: CASSPGGRAGETQYF; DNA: TGTGCCAGCAGCCCCGGCGGGAGGGCCGGAGAGACCCAGTACTTC
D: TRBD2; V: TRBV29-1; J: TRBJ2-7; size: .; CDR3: CSVEGTSGMYEQYF; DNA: TGCAGCGTTGAAGGGACTAGCGGAATGTACGAGCAGTACTTC
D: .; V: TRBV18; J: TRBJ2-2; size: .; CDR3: CASSLQQGSTGELFF; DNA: TGTGCCAGCTCACTACAACAGGGTTCTACCGGGGAGCTGTTTTTT
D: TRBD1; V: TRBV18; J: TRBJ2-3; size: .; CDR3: CASSPGTGVADTQYF; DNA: TGTGCCAGCTCACCCGGGACAGGGGTGGCAGATACGCAGTATTTT
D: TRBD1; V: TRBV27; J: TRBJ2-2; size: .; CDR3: CASSLHTDRGPGELFF; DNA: TGTGCCAGCAGTTTACACACGGACAGGGGGCCCGGGGAGCTGTTTTTT
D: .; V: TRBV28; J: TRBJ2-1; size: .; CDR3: CASSPLAGSGEQFF; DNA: TGTGCCAGCAGTCCCCTAGCCGGATCGGGTGAGCAGTTCTTC
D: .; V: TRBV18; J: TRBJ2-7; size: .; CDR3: CASSPRGLGEQYF; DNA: TGTGCCAGCTCCCCCCGAGGGCTGGGCGAGCAGTACTTC
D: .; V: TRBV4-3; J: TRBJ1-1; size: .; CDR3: CASSQDGNVRAGTEAFF; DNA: TGCGCCAGCAGCCAAGATGGGAACGTGCGCGCCGGCACTGAAGCTTTCTTT
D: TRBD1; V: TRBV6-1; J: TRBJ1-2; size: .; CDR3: CASSEGQGASNGYTF; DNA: TGTGCCAGCAGCGAGGGACAGGGCGCCTCCAATGGCTACACCTTC
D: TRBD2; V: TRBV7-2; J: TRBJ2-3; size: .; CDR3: CASSAQTGGITDTQYF; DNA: TGTGCCAGCAGCGCTCAGACGGGGGGTATCACAGATACGCAGTATTTT
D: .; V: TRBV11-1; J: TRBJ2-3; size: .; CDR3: CASSPGQGPTDTQYF; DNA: TGTGCCAGCAGCCCCGGGCAGGGCCCCACAGATACGCAGTATTTT
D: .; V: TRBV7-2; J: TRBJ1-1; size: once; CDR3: CASSLNDRHTEAFF; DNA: TGTGCCAGCAGCTTGAATGACAGGCACACTGAAGCTTTCTTT
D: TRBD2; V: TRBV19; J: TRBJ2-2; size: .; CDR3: CASSRGAGEWTGELFF; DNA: TGTGCCAGTAGTAGGGGAGCGGGAGAGTGGACCGGGGAGCTGTTTTTT
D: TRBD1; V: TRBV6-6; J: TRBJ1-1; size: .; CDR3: CASSLGQFMNTEAFF; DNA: TGTGCCAGCAGCCTGGGACAGTTTATGAACACTGAAGCTTTCTTT
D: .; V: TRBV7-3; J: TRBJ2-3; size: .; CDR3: CASSPKSTDTQYF; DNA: TGTGCCAGCAGCCCGAAAAGCACAGATACGCAGTATTTT
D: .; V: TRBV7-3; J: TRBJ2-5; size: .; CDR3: CASSFGQKETQYF; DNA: TGTGCCAGCAGCTTCGGACAGAAAGAGACCCAGTACTTC
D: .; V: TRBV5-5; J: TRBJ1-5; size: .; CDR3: CASSSSAGFGNQPQHF; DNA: TGTGCCAGCAGCTCGTCCGCAGGGTTTGGAAATCAGCCCCAGCATTTT
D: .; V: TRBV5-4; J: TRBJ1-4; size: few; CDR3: CASSLNGGDEKLFF; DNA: TGTGCCAGCAGCTTGAATGGAGGGGATGAAAAACTGTTTTTT
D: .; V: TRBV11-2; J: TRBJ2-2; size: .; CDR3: CASSLGVSGELFF; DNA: TGTGCCAGCAGCTTAGGGGTGTCCGGGGAGCTGTTTTTT
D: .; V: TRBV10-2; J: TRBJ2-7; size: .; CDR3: CASSVLGAVEQYF; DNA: TGCGCCAGCAGTGTTCTGGGGGCGGTCGAGCAGTACTTC
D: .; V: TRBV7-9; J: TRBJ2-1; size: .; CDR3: CASSLLGEQFF; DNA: TGTGCCAGCAGCTTACTGGGTGAGCAGTTCTTC